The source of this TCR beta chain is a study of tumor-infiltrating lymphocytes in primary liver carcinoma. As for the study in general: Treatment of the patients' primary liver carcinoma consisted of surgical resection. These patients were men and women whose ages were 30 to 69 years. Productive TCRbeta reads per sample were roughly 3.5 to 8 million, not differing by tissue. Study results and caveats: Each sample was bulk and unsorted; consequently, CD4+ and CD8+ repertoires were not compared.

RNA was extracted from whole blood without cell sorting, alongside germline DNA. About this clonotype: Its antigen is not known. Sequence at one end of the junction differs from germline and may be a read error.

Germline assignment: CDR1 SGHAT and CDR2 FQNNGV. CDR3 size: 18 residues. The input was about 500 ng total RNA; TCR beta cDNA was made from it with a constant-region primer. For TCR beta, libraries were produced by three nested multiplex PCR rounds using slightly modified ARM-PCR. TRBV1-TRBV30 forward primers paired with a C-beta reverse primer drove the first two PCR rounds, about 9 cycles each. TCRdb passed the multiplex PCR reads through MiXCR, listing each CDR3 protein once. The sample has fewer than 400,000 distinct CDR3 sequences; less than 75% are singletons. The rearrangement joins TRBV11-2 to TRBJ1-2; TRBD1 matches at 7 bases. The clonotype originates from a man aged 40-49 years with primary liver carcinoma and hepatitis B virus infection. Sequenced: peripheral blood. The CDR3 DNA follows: TGTGTCAGCAGCCCTTCGCTCCAAGGGGGCCTTTGGGGGAATGACTACACCTTC. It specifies CVSSPSLQGGLWGNDYTF.